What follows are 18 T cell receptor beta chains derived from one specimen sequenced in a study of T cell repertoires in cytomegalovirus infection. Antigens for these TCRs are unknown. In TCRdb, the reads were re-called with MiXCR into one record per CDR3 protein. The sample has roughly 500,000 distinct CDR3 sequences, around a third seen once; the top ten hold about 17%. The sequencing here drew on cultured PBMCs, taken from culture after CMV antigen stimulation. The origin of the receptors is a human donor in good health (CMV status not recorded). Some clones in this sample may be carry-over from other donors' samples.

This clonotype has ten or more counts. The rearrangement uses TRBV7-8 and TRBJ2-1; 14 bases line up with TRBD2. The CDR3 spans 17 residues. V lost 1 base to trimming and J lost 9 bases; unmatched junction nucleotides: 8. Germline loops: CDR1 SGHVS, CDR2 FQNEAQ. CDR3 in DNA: TGTGCCAGCAGCTTAGTGACTAGCGGGAGGGCCGGAGGTGAGCAGTTCTTC. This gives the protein CASSLVTSGRAGGEQFF.

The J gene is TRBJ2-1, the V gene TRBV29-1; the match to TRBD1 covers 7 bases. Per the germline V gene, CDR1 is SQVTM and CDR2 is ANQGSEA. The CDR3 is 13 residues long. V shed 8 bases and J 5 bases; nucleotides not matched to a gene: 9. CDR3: CSSRDRGDNEQFF. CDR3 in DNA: TGCAGCAGCCGGGACAGAGGGGACAATGAGCAGTTCTTC.

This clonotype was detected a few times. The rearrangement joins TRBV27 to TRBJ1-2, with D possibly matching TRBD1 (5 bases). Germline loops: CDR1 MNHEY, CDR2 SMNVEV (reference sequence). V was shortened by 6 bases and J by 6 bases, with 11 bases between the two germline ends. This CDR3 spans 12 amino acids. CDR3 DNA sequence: TGTGCCAGCAGCAGTCTAGGGGATGGCTACACCTTC. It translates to CASSSLGDGYTF.

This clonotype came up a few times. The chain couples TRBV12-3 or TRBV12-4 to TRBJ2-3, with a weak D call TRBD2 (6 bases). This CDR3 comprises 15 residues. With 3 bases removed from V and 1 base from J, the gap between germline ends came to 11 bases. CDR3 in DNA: TGTGCCAGCAGTTTGACGGCTAGCGGCACAGATACGCAGTATTTT. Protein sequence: CASSLTASGTDTQYF.

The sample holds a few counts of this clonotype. CDR3 amino acids: CASSETSGSVDEQFF. The CDR3 region has the DNA TGTGCCAGCAGTGAGACTAGCGGGAGTGTAGATGAGCAGTTCTTC. The V gene is TRBV27, the J gene TRBJ2-1, with TRBD2 matching 12 bases. There are 15 residues in the CDR3. CDR1 is MNHEY, CDR2 SMNVEV, per germline (reference sequence). The J segment lost 8 bases and the V segment lost 5 bases, leaving 7 bases of the junction unmatched.

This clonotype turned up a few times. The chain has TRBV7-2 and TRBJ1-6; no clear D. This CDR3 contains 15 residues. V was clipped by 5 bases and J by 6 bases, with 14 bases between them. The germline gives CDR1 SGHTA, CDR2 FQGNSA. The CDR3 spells CASSLGWGSNSPLHF. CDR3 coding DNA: TGTGCCAGCAGCCTAGGGTGGGGTAGTAATTCACCCCTCCACTTT. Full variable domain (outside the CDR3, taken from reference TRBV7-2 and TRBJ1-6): GAGVSQSPSNKVTEKGKDVELRCDPISGHTALYWYRQSLGQGLEFLIYFQGNSAPDKSGLPSDRFSAERTGGSVSTLTIQRTQQEDSAVYLCASSLGWGSNSPLHFGNGTRLTVT.

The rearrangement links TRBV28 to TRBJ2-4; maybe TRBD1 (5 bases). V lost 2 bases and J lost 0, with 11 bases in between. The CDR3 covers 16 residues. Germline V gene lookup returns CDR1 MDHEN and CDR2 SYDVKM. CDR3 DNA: TGTGCCAGCAGTTTAAACAGGAATCTAGCCAAAAACATTCAGTACTTC. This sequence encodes CASSLNRNLAKNIQYF.

For the CDR3, the DNA is TGCGCCAGCAGCCAGGGTAGCGGGACCTACGAGCAGTACTTC. Encoded protein: CASSQGSGTYEQYF. The chain recombines TRBV4-1 with TRBJ2-7; 8 nucleotides agree with TRBD2. The CDR3 consists of 14 residues. CDR1 is MGHRA and CDR2 is YSYEKL in the germline V gene. The V segment lost 3 bases and the J segment 2 bases; nucleotides outside the gene matches: 3.

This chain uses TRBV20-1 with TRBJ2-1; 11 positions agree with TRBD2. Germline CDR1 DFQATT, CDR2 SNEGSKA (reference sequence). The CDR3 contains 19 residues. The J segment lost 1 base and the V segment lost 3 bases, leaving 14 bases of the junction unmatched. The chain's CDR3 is CSARYQVAGGPGSYNEQFF. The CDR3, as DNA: TGCAGTGCTAGGTACCAGGTAGCGGGAGGGCCGGGGTCCTACAATGAGCAGTTCTTC.

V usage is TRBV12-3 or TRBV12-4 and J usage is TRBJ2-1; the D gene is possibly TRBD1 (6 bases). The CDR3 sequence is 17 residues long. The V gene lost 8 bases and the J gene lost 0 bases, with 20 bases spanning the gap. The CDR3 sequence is CASSLVEGDPSYNEQFF. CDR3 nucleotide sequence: TGTGCCAGCTCGTTGGTAGAGGGGGACCCCTCCTACAATGAGCAGTTCTTC.

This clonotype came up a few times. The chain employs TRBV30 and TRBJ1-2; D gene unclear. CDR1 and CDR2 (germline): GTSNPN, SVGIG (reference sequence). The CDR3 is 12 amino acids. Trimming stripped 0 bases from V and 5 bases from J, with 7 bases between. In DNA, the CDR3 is TGTGCCTGGAGTGTGGACGTTTATGGCTACACCTTC. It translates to CAWSVDVYGYTF.

The CDR3, as DNA: TGTGCCAGCAGTTTTGGGGGGGGCGTCAAGGAGACCCAGTACTTC. Amino acid sequence: CASSFGGGVKETQYF. The rearrangement links TRBV28 to TRBJ2-5; D possibly corresponds to TRBD2 (7 bases). Germline-derived CDR1 and CDR2 are MDHEN and SYDVKM. CDR3 length: 15 residues. The ends were cut back, 3 bases at V and 5 bases at J, with 16 bases in the middle. The entire variable domain, with the rest obtained from reference TRBV28 and TRBJ2-5, is as follows: DVKVTQSSRYLVKRTGEKVFLECVQDMDHENMFWYRQDPGLGLRLIYFSYDVKMKEKGDIPEGYSVSREKKERFSLILESASTNQTSMYLCASSFGGGVKETQYFGPGTRLLVL.

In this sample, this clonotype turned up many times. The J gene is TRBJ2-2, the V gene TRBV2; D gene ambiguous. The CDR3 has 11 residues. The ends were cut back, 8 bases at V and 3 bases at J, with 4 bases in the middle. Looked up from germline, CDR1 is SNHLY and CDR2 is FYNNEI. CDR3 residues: CASQYTGELFF. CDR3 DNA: TGTGCCAGCCAGTACACCGGGGAGCTGTTTTTT.

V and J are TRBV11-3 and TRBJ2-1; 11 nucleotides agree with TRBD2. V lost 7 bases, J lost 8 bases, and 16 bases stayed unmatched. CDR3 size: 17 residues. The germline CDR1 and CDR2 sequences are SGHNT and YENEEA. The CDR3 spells CASNLAGGAWVDDEQFF. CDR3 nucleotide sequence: TGTGCCAGCAATCTAGCGGGAGGAGCCTGGGTAGACGATGAGCAGTTCTTC. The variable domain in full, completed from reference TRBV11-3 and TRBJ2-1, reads EAGVVQSPRYKIIEKKQPVAFWCNPISGHNTLYWYLQNLGQGPELLIRYENEEAVDDSQLPKDRFSAERLKGVDSTLKIQPAELGDSAVYLCASNLAGGAWVDDEQFFGPGTRLTVL.

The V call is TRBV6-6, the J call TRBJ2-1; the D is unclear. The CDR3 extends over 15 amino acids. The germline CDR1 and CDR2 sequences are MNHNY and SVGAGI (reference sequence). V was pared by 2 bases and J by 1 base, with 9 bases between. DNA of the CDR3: TGTGCCAGCAGTTACAGGGTTGGGTCCTACAATGAGCAGTTCTTC. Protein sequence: CASSYRVGSYNEQFF.

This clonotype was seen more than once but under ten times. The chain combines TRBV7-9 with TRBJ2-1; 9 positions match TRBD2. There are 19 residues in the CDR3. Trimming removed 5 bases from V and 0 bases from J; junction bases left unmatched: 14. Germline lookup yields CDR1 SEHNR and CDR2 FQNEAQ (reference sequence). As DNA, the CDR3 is TGTGCCAGCAGCGCCTCCCCGGGACTAGCAGTAAGCTCCTACAATGAGCAGTTCTTC. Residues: CASSASPGLAVSSYNEQFF.

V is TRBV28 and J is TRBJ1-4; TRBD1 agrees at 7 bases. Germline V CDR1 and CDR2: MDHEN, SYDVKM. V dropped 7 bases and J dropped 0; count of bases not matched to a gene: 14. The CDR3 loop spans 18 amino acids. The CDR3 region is CASNWQGQTFPTNEKLFF. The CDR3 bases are TGTGCCAGCAATTGGCAGGGACAGACTTTTCCAACTAATGAAAAACTGTTTTTT.

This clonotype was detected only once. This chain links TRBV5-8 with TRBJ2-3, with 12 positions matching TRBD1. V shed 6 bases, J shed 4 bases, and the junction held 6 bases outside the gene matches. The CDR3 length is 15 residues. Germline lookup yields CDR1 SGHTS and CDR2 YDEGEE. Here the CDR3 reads CASITGTGGPDTQYF. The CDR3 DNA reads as TGTGCCAGCATCACCGGGACAGGGGGCCCAGATACGCAGTATTTT.